This T cell receptor (beta chain) was recorded in a study of blood T cell repertoires in COVID-19. The repertoire was sequenced with immunoSEQ multiplex PCR; TCRdb's copy has only in-frame clones and lacks some. The sample shows roughly 86,000 clones, approximately 86% of them seen only once. The material sequenced was peripheral blood. The source of this sequence is a woman aged 80 or over with COVID-19, enrolled during active disease.

CDR3 protein: CASSQGDSPLHF. CDR3 coding DNA: TGTGCCAGCAGCCAGGGAGATTCACCCCTCCACTTT. The genes are TRBV3-1 (or the pseudogene TRBV3-2) and TRBJ1-6; no reliable D call. The germline gives CDR1 LGHDT, CDR2 YNNKEL (reference sequence). V was clipped by 3 bases and J by 8 bases, with 5 bases between them. This CDR3 comprises 12 residues.